A selection of T cell receptor beta chains follows, all from one sample in a study of T cell responses to AZD1222 COVID-19 vaccine. Sequencing used immunoSEQ multiplex PCR; TCRdb keeps in-frame clones, though not all of them. The table includes 130,000 or so clones, roughly 85% detected once. Sequencing was performed on peripheral blood, taken 28 days after the second dose of the MenACWY control vaccine. These receptors all stem from an adult who received the MenACWY meningococcal vaccine as a control. The CDR3 runs from the conserved cysteine through the conserved F or W. D genes are given only for firm matches. Clone sizes are given selectively: once, few, many, or a class where the clone is expanded.

d_call,clone_size,v_call,j_call,cdr3_nt,cdr3_aa
-,-,TRBV7-8,TRBJ1-4,TGTGCCAGCAGCTTAGCGCGAACTAATGAAAAACTGTTTTTT,CASSLARTNEKLFF
-,-,TRBV19,TRBJ2-6,TGTGCCAGTAGCGGGGGCAGTGGGGCCAACGTCCTGACTTTC,CASSGGSGANVLTF
-,-,TRBV29-1,TRBJ1-1,TGCAGCGTAGTCGGACAGCCAAACACTGAAGCTTTCTTT,CSVVGQPNTEAFF
-,-,TRBV10-3,TRBJ2-2,TGTGCCATCAGTGAACGGGGGACTAACACCGGGGAGCTGTTTTTT,CAISERGTNTGELFF
TRBD1,-,TRBV7-2,TRBJ2-7,TGTGCCAGCAGCCCCCCGAGACAGGGTTCCGACGAGCAGTACTTC,CASSPPRQGSDEQYF
TRBD1,-,TRBV2,TRBJ2-2,TGTGCCAGCAGTGAGGCGGACAGGGTATTGACCGGGGAGCTGTTTTTT,CASSEADRVLTGELFF
-,-,TRBV5-1,TRBJ2-1,TGCGCCAGCAGCTCCCAGTTAGACGCTGAGCAGTTCTTC,CASSSQLDAEQFF
TRBD1,-,TRBV27,TRBJ2-7,TGTGCCAGCAGCTCCAGGGCAGGGGGCTACGAGCAGTACTTC,CASSSRAGGYEQYF
-,-,TRBV5-1,TRBJ2-3,TGCGCCAGCAGCCCACTCATGGCAGATACGCAGTATTTT,CASSPLMADTQYF
-,-,TRBV6-5,TRBJ1-1,TGTGCCAGCAGTTACCGAGTCATCGGGGGCCTCACTGAAGCTTTCTTT,CASSYRVIGGLTEAFF
-,once,TRBV11-2,TRBJ2-4,TGTGCCAGCAGCTTAACCGGGCAGCGTCTAGCCAAAAACATTCAGTACTTC,CASSLTGQRLAKNIQYF
-,-,TRBV14,TRBJ2-3,TGTGCCAGCAGCCTCCGGGCACCCCCAGATACGCAGTATTTT,CASSLRAPPDTQYF
-,-,TRBV28,TRBJ1-6,TGTGCCAGCAGGGACCCGAATTCACCCCTCCACTTT,CASRDPNSPLHF
TRBD2,-,TRBV12-5,TRBJ2-1,TGTGCTAGTGGCTTTAGAGGGATCCCGGGACTAGCGGGAGGGCCCTCCTACAATGAGCAGTTCTTC,CASGFRGIPGLAGGPSYNEQFF
TRBD1,-,TRBV7-9,TRBJ2-7,TGTGCCAGCAGTTACCCGGGACAGGGATCCTACGAGCAGTACTTC,CASSYPGQGSYEQYF
-,-,TRBV9,TRBJ1-3,TGTGCCAGCTCGAGGGGCTTAGGAAACACCATATATTTT,CASSRGLGNTIYF
-,-,TRBV12-3/TRBV12-4,TRBJ1-4,TGTGCCAGCAGGAGGGGCCGTGAAAAACTGTTTTTT,CASRRGREKLFF
-,-,TRBV4-2,TRBJ1-2,TGTGCCAGCAGCAACTCGGACGGCGACTATGGCTACACCTTC,CASSNSDGDYGYTF
-,-,TRBV5-1,TRBJ1-3,TGCGCCAGCAGCCCGGGTGGAAACACCATATATTTT,CASSPGGNTIYF
-,-,TRBV3-1/TRBV3-2,TRBJ2-7,TGTGCCAGCAGCCCATCTCTGCGGCCCTACGAGCAGTACTTC,CASSPSLRPYEQYF
-,-,TRBV6-5,TRBJ1-5,TGTGCCAGCAGTCAATCGACGGACAATCAGCCCCAGCATTTT,CASSQSTDNQPQHF
TRBD1,-,TRBV11-3,TRBJ1-1,TGTGCCAGCCGAGACAGGGCGAACACTGAAGCTTTCTTT,CASRDRANTEAFF
-,-,TRBV3-1/TRBV3-2,TRBJ1-5,TGTGCCAGCAGCGCTGATCCGTCGAAGCCCCAGCATTTT,CASSADPSKPQHF
-,-,TRBV20-1,TRBJ1-5,TGCAGTGCTAGTCCCGGGCAGTCTCAGCCCCAGCATTTT,CSASPGQSQPQHF
TRBD2,-,TRBV9,TRBJ2-3,TGTGCCAGCAGCCACAACTGGCGGGGGGCCACAGATACGCAGTATTTT,CASSHNWRGATDTQYF
TRBD1,-,TRBV24-1,TRBJ2-2,TGTGCCACCAGTGAGTCGGGACAGGGACCCGGGGAGCTGTTTTTT,CATSESGQGPGELFF
-,-,TRBV5-1,TRBJ1-2,TGCGCCAGCAGCTTGGCCGAAAGCAGCTATGGCTACACCTTC,CASSLAESSYGYTF
TRBD2,-,TRBV7-2,TRBJ2-5,TGTGCCAGCAGCTTAGCGGGGACTAGCGGGAGGGCGAGCGGGACCCAGTACTTC,CASSLAGTSGRASGTQYF
-,-,TRBV5-1,TRBJ2-2,TGCGCCAGCAGCTTATGGGCGGGCCGGAACACCGGGGAGCTGTTTTTT,CASSLWAGRNTGELFF
-,-,TRBV4-2,TRBJ1-1,TGTGCCAGCAGCCTCCGCAAGGGTGACACTGAAGCTTTCTTT,CASSLRKGDTEAFF
-,-,TRBV7-8,TRBJ1-1,TGTGCCAGCAGCTTAGCGAATGGGATGAACACTGAAGCTTTCTTT,CASSLANGMNTEAFF
-,-,TRBV6-2/TRBV6-3,TRBJ2-3,TGTGCCAGCGGCCCTAGAGGAGGTACGCAGTATTTT,CASGPRGGTQYF
-,-,TRBV5-1,TRBJ1-6,TGCGCCAGCAGCTTGGGGCAGGGTCATTCACCCCTCCACTTT,CASSLGQGHSPLHF
-,-,TRBV11-3,TRBJ2-7,TGTGCCAGCAGCTTTGGGTTGATGGGTGACGAGCAGTACTTC,CASSFGLMGDEQYF
-,-,TRBV11-3,TRBJ2-3,TGTGCCAGCAGCCCTTACTTAGGGGATACGCAGTATTTT,CASSPYLGDTQYF
TRBD1,-,TRBV2,TRBJ2-3,TGTGCCAGCAGTGATTTGGGGACAGGGGTCACAGATACGCAGTATTTT,CASSDLGTGVTDTQYF
TRBD1,once,TRBV7-2,TRBJ1-2,TGTGCCAGCAGCTTAGATAACAGGGGCCCGTCTGGCTACACCTTC,CASSLDNRGPSGYTF
-,-,TRBV29-1,TRBJ1-2,TGCAGCGTTGATAGCCAGGGAACTTACTATGGCTACACCTTC,CSVDSQGTYYGYTF
-,once,TRBV6-2/TRBV6-3,TRBJ2-5,TGTGCCAGCAGTTACTCGGAGGGGGCGGCGGAGACCCAGTACTTC,CASSYSEGAAETQYF
TRBD2,-,TRBV11-1,TRBJ2-1,TGTGCCAGCAGCTTAGCCGGTTTTACTAGCGTCAATGAGCAGTTCTTC,CASSLAGFTSVNEQFF
TRBD1,-,TRBV25-1,TRBJ1-2,TGTGCCAGCAGTGAATTCCAGGACAGGGGGTATGGCTACACCTTC,CASSEFQDRGYGYTF
-,-,TRBV6-6,TRBJ2-7,TGTGCCAGCAGTTACCTGGTGGGAGCCGAGCAGTACTTC,CASSYLVGAEQYF
-,-,TRBV4-1,TRBJ1-3,TGCGCCAGCAGCCAAGCCCTTACAGCTGGAAACACCATATATTTT,CASSQALTAGNTIYF
TRBD1,-,TRBV19,TRBJ2-5,TGTGCCAGTAGTATGGGACAGGGTACGGAGACCCAGTACTTC,CASSMGQGTETQYF